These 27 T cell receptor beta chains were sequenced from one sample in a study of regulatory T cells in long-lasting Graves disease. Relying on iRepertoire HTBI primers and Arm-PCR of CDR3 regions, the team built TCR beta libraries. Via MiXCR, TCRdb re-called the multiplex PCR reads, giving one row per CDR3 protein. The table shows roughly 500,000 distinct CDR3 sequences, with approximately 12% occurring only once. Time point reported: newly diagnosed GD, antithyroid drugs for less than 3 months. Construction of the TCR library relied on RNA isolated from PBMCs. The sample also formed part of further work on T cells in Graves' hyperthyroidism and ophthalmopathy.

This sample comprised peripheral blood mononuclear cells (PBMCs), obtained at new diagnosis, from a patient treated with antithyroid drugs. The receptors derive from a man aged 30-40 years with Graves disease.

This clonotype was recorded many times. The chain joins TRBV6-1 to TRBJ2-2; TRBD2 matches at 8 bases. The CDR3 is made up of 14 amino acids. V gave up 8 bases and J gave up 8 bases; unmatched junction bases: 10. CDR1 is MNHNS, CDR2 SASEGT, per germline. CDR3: CASESGGSPGELFF. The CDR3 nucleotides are TGTGCCAGCGAGTCGGGGGGGTCCCCAGGGGAGCTGTTTTTT.

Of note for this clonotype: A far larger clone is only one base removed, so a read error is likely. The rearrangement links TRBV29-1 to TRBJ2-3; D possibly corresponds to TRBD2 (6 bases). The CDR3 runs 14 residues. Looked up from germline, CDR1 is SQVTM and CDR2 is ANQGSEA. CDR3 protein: CNAHSIGGADTQYF. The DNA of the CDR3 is TGCAATGCCCACTCCATCGGAGGGGCAGATACGCAGTATTTT.

This CDR3 is CASSTSGTGGTQYF. The CDR3 DNA reads TGTGCCAGTAGTACATCCGGGACAGGGGGTACCCAGTACTTC. The chain uses TRBV19 and TRBJ2-5; 11 bases align to TRBD1. The germline V gene encodes CDR1 LNHDA and CDR2 SQIVND (reference sequence). This CDR3 is built from 14 residues. Trimming at V came to 4 bases and at J to 8 bases, leaving 6 bases not matched to a gene.

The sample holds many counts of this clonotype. The CDR3 loop is CASSLNPNPNTEAFF. The CDR3 DNA sequence: TGCGCCAGCAGCTTGAACCCTAACCCGAACACTGAAGCTTTCTTT. The genes are TRBV5-1 and TRBJ1-1, with D unclear. This CDR3 is 15 amino acids long. V lost 1 base and J lost 1, with 11 bases in between. Germline CDR1 is SGHRS and CDR2 is YFSETQ.

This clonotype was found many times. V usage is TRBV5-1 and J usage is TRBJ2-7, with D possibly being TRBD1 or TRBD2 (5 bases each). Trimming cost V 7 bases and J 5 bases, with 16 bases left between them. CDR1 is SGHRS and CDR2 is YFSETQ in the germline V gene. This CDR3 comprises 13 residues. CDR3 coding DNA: TGCGCCAGCGGGGGTGGCAGTCCCAACGAGCAGTACTTC. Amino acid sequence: CASGGGSPNEQYF.

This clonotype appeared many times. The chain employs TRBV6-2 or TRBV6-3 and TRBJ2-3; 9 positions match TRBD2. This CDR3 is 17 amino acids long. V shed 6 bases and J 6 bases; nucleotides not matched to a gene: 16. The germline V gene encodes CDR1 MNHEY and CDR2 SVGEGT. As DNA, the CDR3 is TGTGCCAGCAGGGAGCGGACAAGCGGGAGGATCAGGGATACGCAGTATTTT. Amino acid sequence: CASRERTSGRIRDTQYF.

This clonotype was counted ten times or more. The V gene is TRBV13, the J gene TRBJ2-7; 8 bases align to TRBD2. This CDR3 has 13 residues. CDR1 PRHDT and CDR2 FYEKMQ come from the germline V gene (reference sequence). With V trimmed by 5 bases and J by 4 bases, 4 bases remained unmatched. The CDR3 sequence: CASSHGLAYEQYF. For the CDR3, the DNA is TGTGCCAGCAGCCACGGACTAGCTTACGAGCAGTACTTC.

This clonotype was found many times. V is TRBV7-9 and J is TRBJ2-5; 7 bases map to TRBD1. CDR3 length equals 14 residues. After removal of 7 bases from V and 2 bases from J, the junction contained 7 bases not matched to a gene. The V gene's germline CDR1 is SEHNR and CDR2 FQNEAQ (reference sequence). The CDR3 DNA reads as TGTGCCAGCAACAGGGACAGCCTACAAGAGACCCAGTACTTC. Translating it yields CASNRDSLQETQYF.

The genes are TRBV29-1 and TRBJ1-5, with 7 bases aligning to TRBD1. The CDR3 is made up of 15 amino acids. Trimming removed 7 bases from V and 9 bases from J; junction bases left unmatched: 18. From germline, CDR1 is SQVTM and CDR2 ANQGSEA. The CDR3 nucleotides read TGCAGCGCCCCGCGGGCGGGACAGCCTATTTGGCCCCAGCATTTT. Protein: CSAPRAGQPIWPQHF.

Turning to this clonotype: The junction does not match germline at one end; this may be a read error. The CDR3, as DNA: TGCGCCAGCCGCTTAGGGGTAGCGGAGTCCTACGAGCAGTACTTC. It encodes CASRLGVAESYEQYF. This sequence joins TRBV5-1 and TRBJ2-7; a possible D gene is TRBD2 (6 bases). The CDR3 is 15 residues long. Germline V CDR1 and CDR2: SGHRS, YFSETQ.

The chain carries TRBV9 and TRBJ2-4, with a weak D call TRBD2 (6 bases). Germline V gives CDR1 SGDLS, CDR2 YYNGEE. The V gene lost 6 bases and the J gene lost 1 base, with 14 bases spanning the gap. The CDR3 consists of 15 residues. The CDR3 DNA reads TGTGCCAGCAACATCAGTGGGGGGGCCAAAAACATTCAGTACTTC. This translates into CASNISGGAKNIQYF. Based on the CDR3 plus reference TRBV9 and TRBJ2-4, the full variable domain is DSGVTQTPKHLITATGQRVTLRCSPRSGDLSVYWYQQSLDQGLQFLIQYYNGEERAKGNILERFSAQQFPDLHSELNLSSLELGDSALYFCASNISGGAKNIQYFGAGTRLSVL.

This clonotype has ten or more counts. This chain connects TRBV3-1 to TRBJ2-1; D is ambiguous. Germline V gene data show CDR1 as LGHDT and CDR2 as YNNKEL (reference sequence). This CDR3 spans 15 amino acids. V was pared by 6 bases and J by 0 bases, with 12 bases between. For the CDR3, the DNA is TGTGCCAGCAGTCCTCATGCTAGCTCCTACAATGAGCAGTTCTTC. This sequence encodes CASSPHASSYNEQFF.

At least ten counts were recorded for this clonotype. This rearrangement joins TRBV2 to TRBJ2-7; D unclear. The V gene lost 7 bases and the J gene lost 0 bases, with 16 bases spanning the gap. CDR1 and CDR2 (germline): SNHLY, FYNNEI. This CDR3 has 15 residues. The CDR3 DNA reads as TGTGCCAGCAAATGGGCCGTACCAGACTCCTACGAGCAGTACTTC. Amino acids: CASKWAVPDSYEQYF.

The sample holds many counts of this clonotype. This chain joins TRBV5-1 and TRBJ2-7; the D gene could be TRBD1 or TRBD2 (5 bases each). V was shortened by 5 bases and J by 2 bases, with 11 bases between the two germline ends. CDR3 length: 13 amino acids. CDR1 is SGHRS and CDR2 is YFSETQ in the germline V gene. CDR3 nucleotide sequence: TGCGCCAGCAGGAGGGGTCCGACCTACGAGCAGTACTTC. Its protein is CASRRGPTYEQYF.

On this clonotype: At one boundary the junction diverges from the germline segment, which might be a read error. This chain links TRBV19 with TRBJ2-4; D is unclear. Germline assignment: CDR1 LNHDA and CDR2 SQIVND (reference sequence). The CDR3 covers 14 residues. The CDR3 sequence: CASSISAAQNIQYF. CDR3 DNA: TGTGCCAGTAGTATTTCGGCAGCCCAAAACATTCAGTACTTC.

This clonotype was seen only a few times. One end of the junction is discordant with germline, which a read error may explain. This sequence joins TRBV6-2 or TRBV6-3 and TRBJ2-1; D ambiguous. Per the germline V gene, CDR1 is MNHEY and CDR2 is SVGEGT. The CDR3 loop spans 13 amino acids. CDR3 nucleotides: TGTGCCAGCAGTTTGGGGATTCCAAATGAGCAGTTCTTT. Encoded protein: CASSLGIPNEQFF.

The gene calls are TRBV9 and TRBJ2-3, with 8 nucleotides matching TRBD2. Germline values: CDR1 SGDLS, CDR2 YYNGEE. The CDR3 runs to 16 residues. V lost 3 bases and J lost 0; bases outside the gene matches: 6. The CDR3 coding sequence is TGTGCCAGCAGCGCGGGGGGGGGAATTAGCACAGATACGCAGTATTTT. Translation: CASSAGGGISTDTQYF.

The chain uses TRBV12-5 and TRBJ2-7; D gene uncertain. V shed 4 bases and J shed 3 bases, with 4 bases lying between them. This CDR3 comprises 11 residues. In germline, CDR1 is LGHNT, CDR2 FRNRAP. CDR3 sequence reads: CASGSNYEQYF. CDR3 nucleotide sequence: TGTGCTAGTGGTTCGAACTACGAGCAGTACTTC.

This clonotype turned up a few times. CDR3 DNA: TGTGCCAGCGGGGAACAGGCTGAGGGCTACACCTTC. It encodes CASGEQAEGYTF. V gene TRBV7-9 combines with J gene TRBJ1-2; tentatively, D is TRBD1 (5 bases). CDR3 size: 12 residues. Germline CDR1 is SEHNR and CDR2 is FQNEAQ (reference sequence). The germline V and J ends were trimmed by 8 bases and 8 bases, with 15 bases remaining between them.

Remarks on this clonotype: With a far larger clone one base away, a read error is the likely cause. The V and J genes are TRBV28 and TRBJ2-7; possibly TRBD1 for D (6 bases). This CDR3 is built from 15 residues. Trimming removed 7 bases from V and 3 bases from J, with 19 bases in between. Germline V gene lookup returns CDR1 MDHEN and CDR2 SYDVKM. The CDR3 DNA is TGTGCCAGCAACCCCGGGGTGGACAGAGACTACGAGCAGTACTTC. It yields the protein CASNPGVDRDYEQYF.

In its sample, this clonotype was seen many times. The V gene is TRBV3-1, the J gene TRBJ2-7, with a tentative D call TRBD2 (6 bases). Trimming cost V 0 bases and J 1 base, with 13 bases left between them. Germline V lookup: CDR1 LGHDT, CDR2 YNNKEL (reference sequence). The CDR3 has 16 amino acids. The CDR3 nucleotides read TGTGCCAGCAGCCAAGAAGGAGCGGGTAAATCCTACGAGCAGTACTTC. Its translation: CASSQEGAGKSYEQYF.

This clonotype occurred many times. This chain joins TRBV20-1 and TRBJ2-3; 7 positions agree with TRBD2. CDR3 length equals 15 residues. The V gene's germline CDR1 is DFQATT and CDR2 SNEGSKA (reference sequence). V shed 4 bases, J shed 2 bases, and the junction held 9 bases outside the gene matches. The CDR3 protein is CSANRDYLPTDTQYF. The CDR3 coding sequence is TGCAGTGCTAACCGGGACTATCTTCCCACAGATACGCAGTATTTT.

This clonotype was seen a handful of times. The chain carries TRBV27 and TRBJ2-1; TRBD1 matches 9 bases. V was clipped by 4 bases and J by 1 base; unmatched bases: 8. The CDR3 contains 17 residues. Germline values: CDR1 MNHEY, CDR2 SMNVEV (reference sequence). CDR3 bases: TGTGCCAGCAGTTCCCTTGGACAGGGGAGATCCTACAATGAGCAGTTCTTC. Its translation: CASSSLGQGRSYNEQFF.

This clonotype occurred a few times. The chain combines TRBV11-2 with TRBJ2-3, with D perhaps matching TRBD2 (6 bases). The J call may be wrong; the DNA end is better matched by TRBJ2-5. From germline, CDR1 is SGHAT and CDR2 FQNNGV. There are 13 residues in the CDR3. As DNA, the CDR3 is TGTGCCAGCAGCTTGGCGGGGTCCACGACCCAGTACTTC. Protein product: CASSLAGSTTQYF.

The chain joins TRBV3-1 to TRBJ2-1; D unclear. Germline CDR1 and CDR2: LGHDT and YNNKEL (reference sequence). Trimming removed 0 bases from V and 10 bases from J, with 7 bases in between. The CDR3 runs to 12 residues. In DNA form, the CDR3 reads TGTGCCAGCAGCCAAGATCCATGGGAGCAGTTCTTC. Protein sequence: CASSQDPWEQFF.

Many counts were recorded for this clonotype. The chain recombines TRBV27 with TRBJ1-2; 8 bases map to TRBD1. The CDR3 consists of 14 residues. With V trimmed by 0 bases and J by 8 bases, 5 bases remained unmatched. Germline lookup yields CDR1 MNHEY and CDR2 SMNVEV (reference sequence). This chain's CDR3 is CASSLSGDRNGYTF. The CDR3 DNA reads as TGTGCCAGCAGTTTATCCGGGGACAGGAACGGCTACACCTTC.

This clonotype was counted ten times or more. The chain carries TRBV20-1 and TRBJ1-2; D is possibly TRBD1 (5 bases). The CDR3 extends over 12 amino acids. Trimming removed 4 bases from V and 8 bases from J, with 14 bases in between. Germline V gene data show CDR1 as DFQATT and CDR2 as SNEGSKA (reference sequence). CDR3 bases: TGCAGTGCTAACGGGGGGACGAGGGGCTACACCTTC. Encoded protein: CSANGGTRGYTF.